The TCR beta chain under discussion was sequenced for a study of cytomegalovirus exposure and HLA in healthy donors. The PCR contained 60 Vbeta and 13 Jbeta primers. Profiling relied on immunoSEQ multiplex PCR, and the TCRdb table lists in-frame clones only, not all of them. In the table there are roughly 100,000 clones, 60% to 80% of which are singletons. J lost 4 bases, V lost 6 bases, and 3 bases had no gene match. CDR3 size: 13 residues. Germline-derived CDR1 and CDR2 are KGHSH and LQKENI. About this clone: Its antigen is unidentified.

Findings and limits, study-wide: Fewer N-insertions than the roughly 600-donor mean were reportedly shown by an Asian-associated ancestry cluster in a later analysis.

The sample was PBMCs. V and J are TRBV18 and TRBJ1-5, with 7 nucleotides matching TRBD1. The source is a woman between 35 and 50 years old in good health and CMV-seropositive. The CDR3 region has the DNA TGTGCCAGCTCCCTGGACAGGAATCAGCCCCAGCATTTT. The encoded protein is CASSLDRNQPQHF.